Many counts were recorded for the clone carrying this T cell receptor beta chain. Its specificity is not known. This entry is derived from a study of T-cell reconstitution after alpha-beta-depleted transplantation in children. Whole-study results and caveats: After transplant, high TCRbeta diversity at day 60 in some patients arose from surviving recipient T cells and thymic progenitors. Where alpha-beta T cells came from about two months after transplant was reportedly several hundred expanded graft clones. A year post-transplant, T-cell counts and diversity derived mostly from newly produced T cells.

Trimming pared 0 bases from V and 0 bases from J, leaving 7 bases between. This CDR3 is built from 15 residues. The germline CDR1 and CDR2 sequences are SGHRS and YFSETQ. Unique molecular identifiers were incorporated into the prepared TCRbeta library. TCRdb called the PCR reads again in MiXCR, with one record for every CDR3 protein. The table records just over 950,000 distinct CDR3 sequences, under 30% of them present only once. This receptor was obtained from a boy under two years old who had a stem cell transplant for SCID, so the T cells may come from the graft donor. Here the sequenced sample was PBMCs, mostly from graft donor cells, taken 360 days after TCRalphabeta/CD19-depleted stem cell transplant. The genes are TRBV5-1 and TRBJ1-3, with D hard to call. The CDR3 nucleotides read TGCGCCAGCAGCTTGGCGGCCAACTCTGGAAACACCATATATTTT. It codes for CASSLAANSGNTIYF.